This T cell receptor (beta chain) was observed in a study of T cells in Graves' hyperthyroidism and ophthalmopathy. Used for diagnoses were clinical symptoms, serum thyroxine and TRAb, thyroid ultrasound and orbital computed tomography. Broader study findings: Also found in blood were most expanded thyroid clonotypes above 0.001. Ophthalmopathy cases were set apart from stable hyperthyroidism by a 13 V-J model. Before onset, ophthalmopathy was predicted by the model a median around 6 months earlier.

This clonotype showed up just a few times. The antigen remains undetermined. This CDR3 region has 14 residues. The V and J ends lost 5 bases and 1 base respectively, with 11 bases between them. Germline V gives CDR1 SEHNR, CDR2 FQNEAQ (reference sequence). Amplification targeted TCR beta CDR3 regions from RNA transcripts. The HTBI primer set served for first-round RT-PCR of the TCR CDR3. From the multiplex PCR reads, TCRdb called clonotypes with MiXCR, one entry per CDR3 protein. The table has over 500,000 distinct CDR3 sequences, 40% to 55% seen once. This receptor was identified in an adult woman with Graves' disease, either hyperthyroidism or ophthalmopathy (not recorded which). Sequenced material: peripheral blood or thyroid tissue (not recorded which). This chain joins TRBV7-9 and TRBJ2-5; either TRBD1 or TRBD2 may supply D (5 bases each). The CDR3 here is CASSQDGAQETQYF. As DNA, the CDR3 is TGTGCCAGCAGCCAGGACGGGGCCCAAGAGACCCAGTACTTC.